Listed below are T cell receptor beta chains from one sample, sequenced in a study of blood T cells in healthy people across ages. TCRdb itself ran the 5' RACE reads through MiXCR, one entry per CDR3 protein. The sample yields hundreds of thousands of distinct CDR3 sequences, roughly 30% seen once. The sample was blood. The receptors originated from an elderly woman in good health. Both conserved end residues are part of each CDR3. A D gene is named only where the DNA matches it firmly. Size is stated for part of the rows, as once, few or many counts, or as a class when the clone is expanded.

14	TRBV5-1	-	many	TRBJ1-2	CASSLGGGIYGYTF	TGCGCCAGCAGCTTGGGGGGGGGAATCTATGGCTACACCTTC
17	TRBV3-1	-	few	TRBJ1-4	CASSQVDPGRNNEKLFF	TGTGCCAGCAGCCAAGTCGATCCGGGACGGAATAATGAAAAACTGTTTTTT
15	TRBV20-1	TRBD1	few	TRBJ1-6	CSARDFGTGDSPLHF	TGCAGTGCTAGAGATTTCGGGACAGGGGATTCACCCCTCCACTTT
15	TRBV30	-	-	TRBJ2-3	CAWSPKGTSTDTQYF	TGTGCCTGGAGCCCCAAGGGGACTAGCACAGATACGCAGTATTTT
15	TRBV13	TRBD2	many	TRBJ2-1	CASSPRDYPINEQFF	TGTGCCAGCAGCCCCCGGGACTATCCTATCAATGAGCAGTTCTTC
13	TRBV4-1	-	-	TRBJ1-4	CASSQYVGEKLFF	TGCGCCAGCAGCCAATACGTTGGGGAAAAACTGTTTTTT
12	TRBV3-1	-	-	TRBJ2-7	CASSGSRGEQYF	TGTGCCAGCAGCGGGTCTAGGGGCGAGCAGTACTTC
14	TRBV15	-	few	TRBJ1-1	CATSIISRSGEAFF	TGTGCCACCAGCATCATTTCACGGTCCGGGGAAGCTTTCTTT
15	TRBV6-2/TRBV6-3	TRBD1	once	TRBJ1-5	CAGRPTGGSNQPQHF	TGTGCCGGCAGACCGACAGGGGGTAGCAATCAGCCCCAGCATTTT
18	TRBV10-3	-	-	TRBJ2-2	CAISEPTPGVANTGELFF	TGTGCCATCAGTGAGCCGACGCCGGGGGTAGCGAACACCGGGGAGCTGTTTTTT
14	TRBV4-3	TRBD1	many	TRBJ2-7	CASSQGTGNYEQYF	TGCGCCAGCAGCCAAGGGACAGGAAACTACGAGCAGTACTTC
15	TRBV2	-	-	TRBJ1-4	CASSEAGLPHEKLFF	TGTGCCAGCAGTGAAGCGGGCCTTCCGCATGAAAAACTGTTTTTT
14	TRBV5-1	-	-	TRBJ1-2	CASSLGHKVGGYTF	TGCGCCAGCAGCTTGGGACACAAGGTCGGTGGCTACACCTTC
15	TRBV7-2	-	-	TRBJ1-5	CASSSQGNSNQPQHF	TGTGCCAGCAGCTCCCAGGGGAATAGCAATCAGCCCCAGCATTTT
14	TRBV7-2	TRBD2	many	TRBJ2-5	CASSYSGGRETQYF	TGTGCCAGCAGCTATAGCGGGGGCCGAGAGACCCAGTACTTC
11	TRBV7-2	-	few	TRBJ1-6	CASSLRQILHF	TGTGCCAGCAGCTTGCGACAAATCCTCCACTTT
16	TRBV7-2	TRBD2	-	TRBJ2-7	CASSRGLAGGPYEQYF	TGTGCCAGCAGCCGGGGACTAGCGGGAGGGCCCTACGAGCAGTACTTC
17	TRBV20-1	-	-	TRBJ2-6	CSARGAGSPSGANVLTF	TGCAGCGCTAGGGGGGCAGGCTCCCCCTCTGGGGCCAACGTCCTGACTTTC
13	TRBV28	TRBD1	few	TRBJ2-7	CASSLQGANEQYF	TGTGCCAGCAGTTTACAGGGGGCAAACGAGCAGTACTTC
15	TRBV5-1	-	many	TRBJ2-7	CASSLDPERIYEQYF	TGCGCCAGCAGCTTGGATCCGGAACGTATCTACGAGCAGTACTTC
15	TRBV20-1	-	-	TRBJ1-1	CSARDPTGVNTEAFF	TGCAGTGCTAGAGACCCGACAGGAGTGAACACTGAAGCTTTCTTT
15	TRBV18	TRBD1	few	TRBJ1-5	CASSPGTVQSITQHF	TGTGCCAGCTCACCAGGGACAGTCCAATCCATAACCCAGCATTTT
13	TRBV12-3/TRBV12-4	-	-	TRBJ1-1	CASSLKLYTEAFF	TGTGCCAGCAGTCTCAAACTGTACACTGAAGCTTTCTTT
15	TRBV2	-	many	TRBJ2-7	CASGTKERVIYEQYF	TGTGCCAGCGGGACGAAGGAACGGGTAATATACGAGCAGTACTTC
18	TRBV5-5	-	few	TRBJ1-4	CASSKRGSGGITNEKLFF	TGTGCCAGCAGTAAAAGAGGGTCGGGGGGCATCACTAATGAAAAACTGTTTTTT
13	TRBV20-1	-	-	TRBJ1-5	CSAGIQPGQPQHF	TGCAGTGCTGGTATACAGCCCGGGCAGCCCCAGCATTTT
13	TRBV25-1	TRBD1	many	TRBJ1-6	CASTRGHVSPLHF	TGTGCCAGCACCAGGGGGCACGTCTCACCCCTCCACTTT
19	TRBV7-9	TRBD2	many	TRBJ2-1	CASSSSSGGPFSSYNEQFF	TGTGCCAGCAGCTCTTCTAGCGGGGGGCCCTTTAGCTCCTACAATGAGCAGTTCTTC
13	TRBV6-5	-	many	TRBJ2-1	CASSYIGNNEQFF	TGTGCCAGCAGTTACATTGGAAACAATGAGCAGTTCTTC
13	TRBV28	-	few	TRBJ1-2	CASSLTDPYGYTF	TGTGCCAGCAGTCTGACGGATCCTTATGGCTACACCTTC
15	TRBV5-5	-	-	TRBJ1-4	CASSLLMAENEKLFF	TGTGCCAGCAGCTTGTTAATGGCAGAGAATGAAAAACTGTTTTTT
14	TRBV20-1	TRBD1	many	TRBJ1-1	CSVPTDRLNTEAFF	TGCAGTGTTCCAACGGACAGGCTGAACACTGAAGCTTTCTTT
16	TRBV10-3	-	many	TRBJ2-2	CAISESNGGNTGELFF	TGTGCCATCAGTGAGTCGAACGGGGGGAACACCGGGGAGCTGTTTTTT
12	TRBV29-1	TRBD1	many	TRBJ1-4	CSTRQGHEKLFF	TGCAGCACACGACAGGGACATGAAAAACTGTTTTTT
14	TRBV5-5	-	-	TRBJ1-6	CASTITGVNSPLHF	TGTGCCAGCACTATTACAGGTGTAAATTCACCCCTCCACTTT
13	TRBV12-3/TRBV12-4	TRBD2	few	TRBJ2-5	CATGASGGNEQYF	TGTGCCACGGGGGCTAGCGGGGGGAATGAGCAGTACTTC
16	TRBV4-3	-	many	TRBJ1-6	CASSQDTGQANSPLHF	TGCGCCAGCAGCCAAGATACAGGGCAGGCGAATTCACCCCTCCACTTT
15	TRBV3-1	-	few	TRBJ1-4	CASSQDSGQNEKLFF	TGTGCCAGCAGCCAAGATTCCGGGCAGAATGAAAAACTGTTTTTT
13	TRBV28	TRBD1	many	TRBJ1-5	CASSTRGRQPQHF	TGTGCCAGCAGCACCAGGGGGCGTCAGCCCCAGCATTTT
14	TRBV4-2	-	-	TRBJ2-3	CASSQDLSADTQYF	TGTGCCAGCAGCCAAGATCTCAGTGCAGATACGCAGTATTTT
14	TRBV10-3	TRBD1	-	TRBJ1-6	CAISTGTENSPPHF	TGTGCCATCAGCACCGGGACAGAAAATTCGCCCCCCCACTTT